A single sample is the source of the 22 T cell receptor beta chains below, sequenced in a study of T cells expressing NK-cell markers. TCRdb reanalyzed the 5' RACE reads, giving one entry per CDR3 protein sequence and no DNA. This sample's table has about 460,000 distinct CDR3 sequences. The sequencing sample was made of blood T cells: a sorted CD56 or NKG2C T cell subset, CD4+ or CD8+ T cells, or bulk PBMC T cells (not recorded which). These receptors were taken from a woman in her 50s in good health.

This chain links TRBV24-1 with TRBJ2-2. CDR1 and CDR2 from the germline V gene are KGHDR and SFDVKD. The CDR3 covers 15 residues. The CDR3 region is CATGETGLNTGELFF.

The V call is TRBV5-1, the J call TRBJ1-5. There are 15 residues in the CDR3. In germline, CDR1 is SGHRS, CDR2 YFSETQ. The CDR3 sequence is CASSLIGGANQPQHF. Complete variable domain (other parts from reference TRBV5-1 and TRBJ1-5): KAGVTQTPRYLIKTRGQQVTLSCSPISGHRSVSWYQQTPGQGLQFLFEYFSETQRNKGNFPGRFSGRQFSNSRSEMNVSTLELGDSALYLCASSLIGGANQPQHFGDGTRLSIL.

The rearrangement uses TRBV20-1 and TRBJ2-7; as DNA is missing, the TRBD2 call by TCRdb cannot be tested. Germline V CDR1 and CDR2: DFQATT, SNEGSKA (reference sequence). This CDR3 has 14 amino acids. The CDR3 sequence is CSAGGTSQTYEQYF.

V usage is TRBV4-2 and J usage is TRBJ1-2. The CDR3 is made up of 13 amino acids. CDR1 is LGHNA, CDR2 YNFKEQ, per germline. The CDR3 spells CASSQQEDYGYTF.

The V and J genes are TRBV7-6 and TRBJ2-1; TCRdb's assignment of TRBD1 cannot be checked, as there is no DNA. CDR3 length: 16 amino acids. Per germline, CDR1 SGHVS and CDR2 FNYEAQ. CDR3 residues: CASSLERQGENNEQFF. Filled out from reference TRBV7-6 and TRBJ2-1, the complete variable domain reads GAGVSQSPRYKVTKRGQDVALRCDPISGHVSLYWYRQALGQGPEFLTYFNYEAQQDKSGLPNDRFSAERPEGSISTLTIQRTEQRDSAMYRCASSLERQGENNEQFFGPGTRLTVL.

The V call is TRBV7-8, the J call TRBJ2-3; lacking DNA, the TRBD2 call made by TCRdb goes unchecked. The V gene's germline CDR1 is SGHVS and CDR2 FQNEAQ. The CDR3 is 18 residues long. This CDR3 reads CASSRTGTSGGNTDTQYF.

The chain couples TRBV7-9 to TRBJ2-1; the TCRdb call, TRBD2, lacks DNA for checking. CDR3 length: 15 amino acids. Looked up from germline, CDR1 is SEHNR and CDR2 is FQNEAQ (reference sequence). The CDR3 sequence: CASSFGGTADNEQFF. The whole variable domain, remainder taken from reference TRBV7-9 and TRBJ2-1, is DTGVSQNPRHKITKRGQNVTFRCDPISEHNRLYWYRQTLGQGPEFLTYFQNEAQLEKSRLLSDRFSAERPKGSFSTLEIQRTEQGDSAMYLCASSFGGTADNEQFFGPGTRLTVL.

The rearrangement joins TRBV5-1 to TRBJ2-7. Per the germline V gene, CDR1 is SGHRS and CDR2 is YFSETQ. The CDR3 extends over 13 amino acids. CDR3: CASSWLLASEQYF.

The rearrangement links TRBV7-7 to TRBJ2-2; the D call from TCRdb, TRBD2, cannot be confirmed without DNA. Germline lookup yields CDR1 SSHAT and CDR2 FNYEAQ (reference sequence). This CDR3 spans 16 amino acids. The CDR3: CASSPLSGTNTGELFF. Filled out from reference TRBV7-7 and TRBJ2-2, the complete variable domain reads GAGVSQSPRYKVTKRGQDVTLRCDPISSHATLYWYQQALGQGPEFLTYFNYEAQPDKSGLPSDRFSAERPEGSISTLTIQRTEQRDSAMYRCASSPLSGTNTGELFFGEGSRLTVL.

The V call is TRBV3-1, the J call TRBJ2-4; as DNA is missing, the TRBD1 call by TCRdb cannot be tested. The length of the CDR3 is 14 residues. Germline V gene data show CDR1 as LGHDT and CDR2 as YNNKEL (reference sequence). CDR3 loop: CASSLGTGGSIQYF.

The chain employs TRBV29-1 and TRBJ1-1; the D gene TCRdb calls, TRBD1, cannot be checked with no DNA. Germline CDR1 and CDR2: SQVTM and ANQGSEA. This CDR3 has 12 amino acids. CDR3 loop: CSVVPGFVEAFF.

V is TRBV12-3 or TRBV12-4 and J is TRBJ1-2. This CDR3 comprises 12 residues. CDR3 protein: CASSRAFGGYTF.

The genes are TRBV20-1 and TRBJ2-5. The length of the CDR3 is 13 residues. Germline V gene sequence: CDR1 DFQATT, CDR2 SNEGSKA (reference sequence). The CDR3 here is CSASAVVQETQYF.

The chain couples TRBV12-3 or TRBV12-4 to TRBJ2-1; checking the TCRdb D call of TRBD1 is not possible without DNA. The CDR3 has 15 amino acids. The CDR3 loop is CASSQQGAVYNEQFF.

This chain joins TRBV7-8 and TRBJ1-4; TCRdb's assignment of TRBD1 cannot be checked, as there is no DNA. CDR3 length: 16 residues. The germline V gene has CDR1 SGHVS and CDR2 FQNEAQ. CDR3 residues: CASSLQGRVANEKLFF.

The J gene is TRBJ2-4, the V gene TRBV4-1; TCRdb indicates TRBD2, and absent DNA this call remains unverified. CDR1 is MGHRA and CDR2 is YSYEKL in the germline V gene. The CDR3 loop spans 18 amino acids. The CDR3 spells CASSQGTGGAIAKNIQYF.

The chain is built from TRBV27 and TRBJ2-7; TCRdb gives TRBD2 as the D gene, but with no DNA this cannot be confirmed. The CDR3 is 15 residues long. Germline V lookup: CDR1 MNHEY, CDR2 SMNVEV (reference sequence). The CDR3 here is CASRESGRASYEQYF.

This chain joins TRBV3-1 and TRBJ1-1; the D call of TRBD1 rests on TCRdb alone, since no DNA is present to check it. The V gene's germline CDR1 is LGHDT and CDR2 YNNKEL (reference sequence). This CDR3 is 14 amino acids long. This CDR3 is CASSARDRGTEAFF.

The V call is TRBV12-3 or TRBV12-4, the J call TRBJ2-2; the TRBD1 assignment by TCRdb is unverifiable without DNA. The length of the CDR3 is 11 residues. The CDR3: CASSPDRGLFF.

V usage is TRBV12-3 or TRBV12-4 and J usage is TRBJ1-3. This CDR3 comprises 13 residues. CDR3 amino acids: CASRQGPGNTIYF.

The rearrangement joins TRBV11-2 to TRBJ2-1; TCRdb calls TRBD2, which cannot be checked without DNA. The CDR3 runs 20 residues. Germline V lookup: CDR1 SGHAT, CDR2 FQNNGV. This CDR3 reads CASSFSASGMPSSSYNEQFF.

This CDR3 reads CASSEGRSHQYF. V is TRBV2 and J is TRBJ2-5; TCRdb calls TRBD1, which cannot be checked without DNA. Germline CDR1 SNHLY, CDR2 FYNNEI. CDR3 length: 12 amino acids.